This TCR beta chain was sequenced for a study of post-analysis software for immune sequencing data. V was shortened by 2 bases and J by 2 bases, with 8 bases between the two germline ends. The CDR3 has 13 residues. Germline V gene sequence: CDR1 SGHRS, CDR2 YFSETQ. Regarding the study as a whole: Co-batched samples clustered tightly together by F measure. There were five TRBV segments more frequent in patients than controls, and TRBV5-6, TRBV5-1 and TRBV20-1 were among them. Significantly lower normalized Chao1 diversity was seen in multiple sclerosis patients than in controls.

Notes on this clonotype: The antigen remains undetermined.

Unique molecular identifiers were carried by the TCR beta cDNA libraries. TCRdb re-called the PCR reads through MiXCR, storing one row per CDR3 protein. Of 650,000 to 850,000 distinct CDR3 sequences in the sample, 46% were seen once. This receptor was taken from a girl between 5 and 17 years old with multiple sclerosis. Sequenced input: blood. The chain recombines TRBV5-1 with TRBJ2-7, with D possibly called TRBD1 or TRBD2 (5 bases each). The CDR3, as DNA: TGCGCCAGCAGCTTCGGGGCCCCCTACGAGCAGTACTTC. Its translation is CASSFGAPYEQYF.